This TCR beta chain was documented in a study of T cell responses to AZD1222 COVID-19 vaccine. The CDR3 has 15 amino acids. Germline lookup yields CDR1 LNHDA and CDR2 SQIVND (reference sequence). V lost 4 bases and J 2 bases, leaving 12 bases between the germline ends. As to this clone: The antigen is unknown.

Only in-frame clones appear in the TCRdb table, and some are missing; sequencing was by immunoSEQ multiplex PCR. The sample holds approximately 150,000 clones; under 90% are singletons and the top ten take about 1.5%. Findings and limits, study-wide: Spike-specific TCR repertoires showed rising breadth and depth after two AZD1222 doses. Among the donors, most were white British and more were female, and clonal diversity was possibly underestimated. Nearly half of spike-specific TCRs reportedly target unmutated variant regions. CD4 TCRs linked to vaccination spanned spike, dominating at 160-218 and 743-854.

Sequenced here: peripheral blood, sampled 28 days after the second AZD1222 dose. The TCR sequence derives from an adult who received the AZD1222 COVID-19 vaccine. The gene calls are TRBV19 and TRBJ1-5; D unclear. In DNA, the CDR3 is TGTGCCAGTAGTACCGGGGATAGACGCAATCAGCCCCAGCATTTT. The encoded protein is CASSTGDRRNQPQHF.